This T cell receptor (beta chain) came from a study of shared clonotypes between healthy human individuals. Study in general: Serving as donors were two women and a few men, whose ages spanned 18 to 49.

V lost 4 bases, J lost 3 bases, and 12 bases lay in between. In germline, CDR1 is SQVTM, CDR2 ANQGSEA. This CDR3 is 13 amino acids long. TCRdb's table, derived via immunoSEQ multiplex PCR, lists solely in-frame clones and lacks some. The sample contains a few million clones, roughly 92% of which appear only once. The receptor's source is a man between 18 and 35 years old in good health. Some clones in this sample may be carry-over from other donors' samples. Sequenced material: naive CD4+ T cells from PBMCs. Documented subset: CD45RA+ positively selected. The V call is TRBV29-1, the J call TRBJ1-1; D is perhaps TRBD1 (5 bases). CDR3 sequence (DNA): TGCAGCGTTGCCTACGGGGCTTACACTGAAGCTTTCTTT. Amino acid sequence: CSVAYGAYTEAFF.